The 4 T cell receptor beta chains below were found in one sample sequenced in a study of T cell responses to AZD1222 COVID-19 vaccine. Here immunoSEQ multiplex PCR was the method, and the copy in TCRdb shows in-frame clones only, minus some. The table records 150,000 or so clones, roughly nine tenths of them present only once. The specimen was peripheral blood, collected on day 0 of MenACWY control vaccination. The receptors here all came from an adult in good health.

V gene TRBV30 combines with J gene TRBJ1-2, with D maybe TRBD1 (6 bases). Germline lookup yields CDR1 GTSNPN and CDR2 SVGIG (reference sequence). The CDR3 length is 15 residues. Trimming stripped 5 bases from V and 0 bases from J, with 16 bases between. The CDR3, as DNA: TGTGCCTGGTCTCTAGACAGGAGAGCTAACTATGGCTACACCTTC. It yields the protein CAWSLDRRANYGYTF.

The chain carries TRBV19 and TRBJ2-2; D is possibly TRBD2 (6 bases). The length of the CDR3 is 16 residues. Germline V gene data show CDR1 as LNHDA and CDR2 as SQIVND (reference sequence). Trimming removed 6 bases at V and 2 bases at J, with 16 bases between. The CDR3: CASSLPGGANTGELFF. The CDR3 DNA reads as TGTGCCAGTAGCCTCCCCGGCGGGGCCAACACCGGGGAGCTGTTTTTT.

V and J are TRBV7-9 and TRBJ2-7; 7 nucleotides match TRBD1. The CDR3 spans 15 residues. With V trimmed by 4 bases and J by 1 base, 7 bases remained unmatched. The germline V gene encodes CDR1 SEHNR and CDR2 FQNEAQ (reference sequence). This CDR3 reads CASSSGQHSSYEQYV. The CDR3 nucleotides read TGTGCCAGCAGCTCGGGACAGCACTCTTCCTACGAGCAGTACGTC.

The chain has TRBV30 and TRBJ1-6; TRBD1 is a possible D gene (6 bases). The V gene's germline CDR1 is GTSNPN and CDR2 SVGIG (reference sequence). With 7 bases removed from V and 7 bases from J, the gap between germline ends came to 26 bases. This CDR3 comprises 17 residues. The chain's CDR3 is CASSRGGHRVRNSPLHF. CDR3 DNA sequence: TGTGCCTCTTCAAGGGGGGGACACCGGGTGCGGAATTCACCCCTCCACTTT.